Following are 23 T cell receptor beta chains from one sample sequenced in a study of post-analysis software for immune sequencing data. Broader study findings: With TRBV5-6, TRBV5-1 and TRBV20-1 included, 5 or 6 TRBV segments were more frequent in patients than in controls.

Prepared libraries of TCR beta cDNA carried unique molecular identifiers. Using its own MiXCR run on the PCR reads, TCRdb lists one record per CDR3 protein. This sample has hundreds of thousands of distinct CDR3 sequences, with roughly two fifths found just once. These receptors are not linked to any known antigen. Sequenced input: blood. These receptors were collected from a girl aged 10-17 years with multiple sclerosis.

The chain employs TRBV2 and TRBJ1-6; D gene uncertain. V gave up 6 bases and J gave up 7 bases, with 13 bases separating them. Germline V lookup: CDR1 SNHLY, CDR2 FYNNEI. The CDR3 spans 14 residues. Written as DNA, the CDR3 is TGTGCCAGCAGGGATGGGTTTGTAAATTCACCCCTCCACTTT. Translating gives CASRDGFVNSPLHF.

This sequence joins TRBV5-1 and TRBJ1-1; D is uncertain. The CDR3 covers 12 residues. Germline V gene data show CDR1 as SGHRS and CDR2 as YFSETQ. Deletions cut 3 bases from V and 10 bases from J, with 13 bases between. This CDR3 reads CASSSNIGGAFF. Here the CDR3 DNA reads TGCGCCAGCAGCTCCAACATCGGTGGAGCTTTCTTT.

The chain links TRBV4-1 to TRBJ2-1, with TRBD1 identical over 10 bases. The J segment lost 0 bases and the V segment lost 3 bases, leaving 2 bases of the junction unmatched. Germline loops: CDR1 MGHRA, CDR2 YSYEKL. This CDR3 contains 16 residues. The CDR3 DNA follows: TGCGCCAGCAGCCATCGGACAGGGGGCTCCTACAATGAGCAGTTCTTC. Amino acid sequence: CASSHRTGGSYNEQFF.

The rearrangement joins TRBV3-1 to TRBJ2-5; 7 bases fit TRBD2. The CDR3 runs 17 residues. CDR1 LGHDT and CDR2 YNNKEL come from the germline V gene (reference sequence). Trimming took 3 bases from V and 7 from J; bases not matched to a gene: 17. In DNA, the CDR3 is TGTGCCAGCAGCCACCTTCTAGCGGCTCACCCTAGAGGGACCCAGTACTTC. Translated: CASSHLLAAHPRGTQYF.

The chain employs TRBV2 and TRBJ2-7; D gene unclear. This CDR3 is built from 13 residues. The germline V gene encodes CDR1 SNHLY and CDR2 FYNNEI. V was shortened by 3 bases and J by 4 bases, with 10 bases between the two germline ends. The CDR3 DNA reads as TGTGCCAGCAGTGACGGGCCTCTATACGAGCAGTACTTC. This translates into CASSDGPLYEQYF.

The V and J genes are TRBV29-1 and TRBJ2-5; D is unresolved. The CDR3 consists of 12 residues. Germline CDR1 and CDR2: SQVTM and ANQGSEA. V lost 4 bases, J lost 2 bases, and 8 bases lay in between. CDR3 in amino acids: CSVGNLQETQYF. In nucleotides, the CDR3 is TGCAGCGTTGGGAACCTTCAAGAGACCCAGTACTTC.

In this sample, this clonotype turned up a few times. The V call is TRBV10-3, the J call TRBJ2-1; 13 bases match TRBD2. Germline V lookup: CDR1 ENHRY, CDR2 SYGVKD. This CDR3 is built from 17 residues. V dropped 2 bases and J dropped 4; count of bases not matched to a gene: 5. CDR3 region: CAISEPGTSGKYNEQFF. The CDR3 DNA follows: TGTGCCATCAGTGAGCCCGGGACTAGCGGGAAATACAATGAGCAGTTCTTC.

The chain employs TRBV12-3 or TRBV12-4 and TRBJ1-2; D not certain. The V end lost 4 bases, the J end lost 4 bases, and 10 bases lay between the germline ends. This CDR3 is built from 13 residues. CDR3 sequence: CASSSRAIYGYTF. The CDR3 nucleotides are TGTGCCAGCAGTTCTCGGGCCATCTATGGCTACACCTTC.

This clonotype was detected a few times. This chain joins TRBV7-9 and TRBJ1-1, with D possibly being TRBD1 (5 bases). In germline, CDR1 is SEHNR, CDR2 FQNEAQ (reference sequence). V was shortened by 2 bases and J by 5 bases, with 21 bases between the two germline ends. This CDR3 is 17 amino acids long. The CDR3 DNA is TGTGCCAGCAGCTTACCTAGGTGGGGGAAGGGGAATACTGAAGCTTTCTTT. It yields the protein CASSLPRWGKGNTEAFF.

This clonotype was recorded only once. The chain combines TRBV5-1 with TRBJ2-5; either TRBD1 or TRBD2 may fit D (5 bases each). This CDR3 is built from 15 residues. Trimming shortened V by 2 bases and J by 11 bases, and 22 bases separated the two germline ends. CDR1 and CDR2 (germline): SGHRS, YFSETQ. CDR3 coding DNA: TGCGCCAGCAGCTTCCTTCGGGACGGTTACAATGAGCAGTACTTC. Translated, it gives CASSFLRDGYNEQYF. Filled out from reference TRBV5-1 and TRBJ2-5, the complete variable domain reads KAGVTQTPRYLIKTRGQQVTLSCSPISGHRSVSWYQQTPGQGLQFLFEYFSETQRNKGNFPGRFSGRQFSNSRSEMNVSTLELGDSALYLCASSFLRDGYNEQYFGPGTRLLVL.

The CDR3 spells CASSSERSEQYF. CDR3 DNA: TGTGCCAGCAGTTCGGAGAGGAGCGAGCAGTACTTC. The chain links TRBV6-6 to TRBJ2-7; D is undetermined. The germline CDR1 and CDR2 sequences are MNHNY and SVGAGI (reference sequence). Between the trimmed V and J ends, which lost 4 bases and 6 bases, there was a span of 10 bases. The CDR3 has 12 amino acids.

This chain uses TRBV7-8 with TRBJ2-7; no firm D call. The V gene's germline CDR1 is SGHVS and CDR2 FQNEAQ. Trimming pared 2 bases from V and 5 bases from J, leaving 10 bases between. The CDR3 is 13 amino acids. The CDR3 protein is CASSLYVRNEQYF. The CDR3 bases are TGTGCCAGCAGCTTATACGTGCGAAACGAGCAGTACTTC.

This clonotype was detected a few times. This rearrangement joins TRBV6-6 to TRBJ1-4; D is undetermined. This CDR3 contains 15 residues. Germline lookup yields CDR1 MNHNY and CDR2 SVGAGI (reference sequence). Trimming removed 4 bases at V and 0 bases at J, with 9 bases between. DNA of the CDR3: TGTGCCAGCAGTTTATTGGGCTCAACTAATGAAAAACTGTTTTTT. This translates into CASSLLGSTNEKLFF.

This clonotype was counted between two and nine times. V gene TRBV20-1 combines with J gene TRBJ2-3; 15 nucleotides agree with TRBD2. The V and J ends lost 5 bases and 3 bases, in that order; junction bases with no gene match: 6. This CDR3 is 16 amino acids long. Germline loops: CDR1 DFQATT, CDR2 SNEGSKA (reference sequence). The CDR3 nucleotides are TGCAGTGCTCCCGGACTAGCGGGGGGGCCGACAGATACGCAGTATTTT. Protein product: CSAPGLAGGPTDTQYF.

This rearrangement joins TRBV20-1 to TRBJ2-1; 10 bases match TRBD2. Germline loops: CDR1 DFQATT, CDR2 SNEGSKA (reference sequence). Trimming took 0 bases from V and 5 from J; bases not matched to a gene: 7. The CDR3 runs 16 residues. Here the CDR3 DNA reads TGCAGTGCTAGAGACACACTAGCGGGGCCTGACAATGAGCAGTTCTTC. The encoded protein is CSARDTLAGPDNEQFF.

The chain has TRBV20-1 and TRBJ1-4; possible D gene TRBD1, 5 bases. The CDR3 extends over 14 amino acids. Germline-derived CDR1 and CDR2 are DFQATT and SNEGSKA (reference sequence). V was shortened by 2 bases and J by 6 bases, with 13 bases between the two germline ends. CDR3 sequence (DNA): TGCAGTGCTAGAAAAGTCGGGGGAGATGAAAAACTGTTTTTT. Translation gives CSARKVGGDEKLFF.

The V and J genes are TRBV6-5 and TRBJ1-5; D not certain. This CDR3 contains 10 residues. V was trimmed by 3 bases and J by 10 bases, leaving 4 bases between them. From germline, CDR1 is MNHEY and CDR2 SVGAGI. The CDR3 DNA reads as TGTGCCAGCAGTTATTATCCCCAGCATTTT. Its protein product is CASSYYPQHF.

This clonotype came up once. In DNA, the CDR3 is TGTGCCAGCAGTGAAGTATCCGGGGCATTTACCTACGAGCAGTACTTC. This translates into CASSEVSGAFTYEQYF. This rearrangement joins TRBV6-1 to TRBJ2-7; the D call may be TRBD1 or TRBD2 (5 bases each). This CDR3 spans 16 amino acids. Germline lookup yields CDR1 MNHNS and CDR2 SASEGT. Trimming left V 1 base short and J 2 bases short, with 15 bases between.

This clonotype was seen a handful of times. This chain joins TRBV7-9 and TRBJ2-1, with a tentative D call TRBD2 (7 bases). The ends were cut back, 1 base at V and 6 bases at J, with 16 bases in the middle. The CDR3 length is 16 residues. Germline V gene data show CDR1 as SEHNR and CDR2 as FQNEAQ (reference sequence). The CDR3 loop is CASSLVGGGSINEQFF. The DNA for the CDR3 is TGTGCCAGCAGCTTAGTCGGCGGGGGCAGTATCAATGAGCAGTTCTTC.

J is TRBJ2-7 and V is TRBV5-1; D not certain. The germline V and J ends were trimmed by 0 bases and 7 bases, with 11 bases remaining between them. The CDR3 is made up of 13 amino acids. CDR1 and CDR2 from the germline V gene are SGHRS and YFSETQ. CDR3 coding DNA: TGCGCCAGCAGCTTGGCACACCTGGGGGAGCAGTACTTC. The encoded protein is CASSLAHLGEQYF.

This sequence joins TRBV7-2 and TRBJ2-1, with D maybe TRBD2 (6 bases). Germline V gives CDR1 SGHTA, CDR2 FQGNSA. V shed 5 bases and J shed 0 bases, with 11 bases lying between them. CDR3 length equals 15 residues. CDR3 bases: TGTGCCAGCAGCCCAGCGGGCCCCTCCTACAATGAGCAGTTCTTC. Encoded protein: CASSPAGPSYNEQFF.

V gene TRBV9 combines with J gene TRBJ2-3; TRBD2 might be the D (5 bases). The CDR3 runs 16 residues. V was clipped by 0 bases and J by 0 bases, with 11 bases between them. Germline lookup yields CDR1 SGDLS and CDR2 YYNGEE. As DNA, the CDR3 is TGTGCCAGCAGCGTAGATCTAGCAAGAAGCACAGATACGCAGTATTTT. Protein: CASSVDLARSTDTQYF.

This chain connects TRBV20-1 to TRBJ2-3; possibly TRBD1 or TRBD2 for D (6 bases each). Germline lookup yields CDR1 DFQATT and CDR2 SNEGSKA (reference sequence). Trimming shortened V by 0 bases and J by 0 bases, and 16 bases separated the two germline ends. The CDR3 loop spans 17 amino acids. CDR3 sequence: CSARDISGGGSTDTQYF. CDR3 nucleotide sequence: TGCAGTGCTAGAGATATTAGCGGAGGGGGGAGCACAGATACGCAGTATTTT.